Shown below are 14 T cell receptor beta chains from a single sample sequenced in a study of blood T cells in healthy people across ages (dated by TCRdb to between 2015 and 2016). The library was generated by 5' RACE. For sequencing, an Illumina HiSeq 2500 was employed. A second PCR of about 7 to 12 cycles was performed with a sample-barcoded 5' primer and a J-beta primer mix. In TCRdb, the public reads were trimmed at Q25 with fastp and aligned with MiXCR, with productive beta chains retained. Each record represents a unique CDR3 protein, reported with the most common genes and DNA among its rows. The sample profile shows about 640,000 distinct CDR3 sequences; around 41% of them were found once. Together, the top ten hold roughly 30% of the sample. Sequenced: blood. Source of these receptors: a man of 80 years or more in good health.

CDR3 loop: CASRRGDQPQHF. Written as DNA, the CDR3 is TGTGCCAGCAGGCGGGGCGACCAGCCCCAGCATTTT. The chain links TRBV6-2 or TRBV6-3 to TRBJ1-5; D is perhaps TRBD1 (5 bases). This CDR3 is built from 12 residues. V lost 6 bases, J lost 7 bases, and 10 bases lay in between. Germline V gene sequence: CDR1 MNHEY, CDR2 SVGEGT.

The CDR3: CASSQAGQNSYNEQFF. In DNA, the CDR3 is TGTGCCAGCAGCCAAGCGGGACAGAACTCCTACAATGAGCAGTTCTTC. J is TRBJ2-1 and V is TRBV3-1; 7 nucleotides align to TRBD1. After removal of 1 base from V and 0 bases from J, the junction contained 3 bases not matched to a gene. The CDR3 extends over 16 amino acids. Germline V gene sequence: CDR1 LGHDT, CDR2 YNNKEL (reference sequence).

This clonotype was counted a single time. This chain connects TRBV5-5 to TRBJ1-2; tentative D call: TRBD1 (5 bases). The CDR3 has 14 residues. From germline, CDR1 is SGHKS and CDR2 YYEKEE (reference sequence). Between the trimmed V and J ends, which lost 0 bases and 6 bases, there was a span of 12 bases. CDR3 in DNA: TGTGCCAGCAGCTTGGGCTCGGGACCAAATGGCTACACCTTC. As protein: CASSLGSGPNGYTF.

The rearrangement uses TRBV20-1 and TRBJ2-3, with 9 bases aligning to TRBD1. Germline lookup yields CDR1 DFQATT and CDR2 SNEGSKA (reference sequence). This CDR3 region has 14 residues. Trimming took 1 base from V and 1 from J; bases not matched to a gene: 0. The CDR3 region is CSARGTGGTDTQYF. CDR3 bases: TGCAGTGCTAGAGGGACAGGGGGCACAGATACGCAGTATTTT.

Worth noting for this clonotype: A read error may be the cause here, since a much bigger clone is one base away. V usage is TRBV7-2 and J usage is TRBJ1-1; tentative D call: TRBD1 (6 bases). The germline V gene has CDR1 SGHTA and CDR2 FQGNSA. The CDR3 is 12 amino acids. The CDR3 protein is CANSFSRGEAFF. CDR3 nucleotide sequence: TGTGCCAACAGCTTTTCCAGGGGTGAAGCTTTCTTT. The full variable domain, rest sourced from reference TRBV7-2 and TRBJ1-1, is GAGVSQSPSNKVTEKGKDVELRCDPISGHTALYWYRQSLGQGLEFLIYFQGNSAPDKSGLPSDRFSAERTGGSVSTLTIQRTQQEDSAVYLCANSFSRGEAFFGQGTRLTVV.

This clonotype was counted only a few times. This chain uses TRBV7-2 with TRBJ2-3; 10 positions match TRBD2. The junction had 1 base not matched to a gene; V was cut back by 3 bases and J by 1 base. The germline gives CDR1 SGHTA, CDR2 FQGNSA. The length of the CDR3 is 15 residues. CDR3 region: CASSFGTSGTDTQYF. The DNA for the CDR3 is TGTGCCAGCAGCTTTGGGACTAGCGGCACAGATACGCAGTATTTT.

This chain joins TRBV20-1 and TRBJ2-1; 7 nucleotides align to TRBD2. The CDR3 covers 12 residues. Germline CDR1 reads DFQATT; CDR2 reads SNEGSKA (reference sequence). V lost 5 bases and J lost 3; bases outside the gene matches: 1. The CDR3 loop is CSAAGVYNEQFF. CDR3 nucleotide sequence: TGCAGTGCTGCGGGGGTCTACAATGAGCAGTTCTTC.

About this clonotype itself: This may arise from a read error, as a much more abundant clone is one base away. This rearrangement joins TRBV12-3 or TRBV12-4 to TRBJ2-4; D gene ambiguous. V lost 5 bases, J lost 2 bases, and 19 bases lay in between. This CDR3 is 17 amino acids long. Here the CDR3 DNA reads TGTGCCAGCAGTCATCGGATGGTTAGCCTGACCAAAAACATTCAGTACTTC. Protein: CASSHRMVSLTKNIQYF.

The chain combines TRBV4-2 with TRBJ2-5; 9 positions match TRBD2. V gave up 4 bases and J gave up 2 bases; unmatched junction bases: 5. There are 15 residues in the CDR3. CDR1 and CDR2 (germline): LGHNA, YNFKEQ. The CDR3 nucleotides read TGTGCCAGCAGCCGGATCCTAGCGGGGCAAGAGACCCAGTACTTC. Its translation: CASSRILAGQETQYF.

This clonotype occurred many times. V usage is TRBV5-1 and J usage is TRBJ2-1; TRBD2 agrees at 8 bases. CDR1 and CDR2 (germline): SGHRS, YFSETQ. After removal of 6 bases from V and 4 bases from J, the junction contained 3 bases not matched to a gene. This CDR3 has 13 residues. The CDR3 loop reads CASTSGGYNEQFF. The CDR3 nucleotides read TGCGCCAGCACCTCGGGAGGGTACAATGAGCAGTTCTTC.

This clonotype was detected a few times. The chain joins TRBV6-2 or TRBV6-3 to TRBJ2-2; D is unresolved. Germline V gene data show CDR1 as MNHEY and CDR2 as SVGEGT. This CDR3 has 13 residues. V lost 2 bases to trimming and J lost 4 bases, with 5 bases between them. DNA for the CDR3: TGTGCCAGCAGTTACGTGGGCACCGGGGAGCTGTTTTTT. Translated, it gives CASSYVGTGELFF.

The rearrangement links TRBV12-3 or TRBV12-4 to TRBJ2-5, with 14 bases matching TRBD2. After removal of 4 bases from V and 5 bases from J, the junction contained 9 bases not matched to a gene. The CDR3 spans 17 residues. This chain's CDR3 is CASSSKTSGRVGETQYF. The CDR3 coding sequence is TGTGCCAGCAGTTCAAAGACTAGCGGGAGGGTCGGTGAGACCCAGTACTTC.

The rearrangement links TRBV4-2 to TRBJ2-3, with 8 bases lining up with TRBD2. This CDR3 has 15 amino acids. Trimming removed 3 bases from V and 4 bases from J; junction bases left unmatched: 6. CDR1 and CDR2 (germline): LGHNA, YNFKEQ. As DNA, the CDR3 is TGTGCCAGCAGCCAGGTAGCGGGGCCCCCAGATACGCAGTATTTT. Residues: CASSQVAGPPDTQYF.

The gene calls are TRBV3-1 and TRBJ2-5; D unresolved. V lost 0 bases, J lost 2 bases, and 7 bases lay in between. Germline V gene data show CDR1 as LGHDT and CDR2 as YNNKEL (reference sequence). The CDR3 extends over 14 amino acids. The CDR3 DNA follows: TGTGCCAGCAGCCAAGACCAGAGGCAAGAGACCCAGTACTTC. Protein product: CASSQDQRQETQYF.